A single sample is the source of the 22 T cell receptor beta chains below, sequenced in a study of shared clonotypes between healthy human individuals. Sequencing was performed with immunoSEQ multiplex PCR; in TCRdb, only in-frame clones are kept and a portion is missing. The table lists 2 million to 2.5 million clones, under 97% of them singletons. The sequenced sample consisted of naive CD4+ T cells sorted from blood. Subset defined: CD45RA+ positively selected. The receptors come from a man aged 18 to 35 in good health.

For this clone: The same CDR3 arises from other DNA sequences in this sample as well. The chain carries TRBV18 and TRBJ1-5; D not certain. The CDR3 is 15 residues long. Trimming took 0 bases from V and 4 from J, leaving 10 bases between them. Germline CDR1 reads KGHSH; CDR2 reads LQKENI. CDR3 DNA sequence: TGTGCCAGCTCACCACCGGGTACGGTTAATCAGCCCCAGCATTTT. Translated: CASSPPGTVNQPQHF.

The V gene is TRBV28, the J gene TRBJ1-2; 11 bases are shared with TRBD1. This CDR3 contains 16 residues. Germline CDR1 reads MDHEN; CDR2 reads SYDVKM. Trimming removed 4 bases from V and 7 bases from J; junction bases left unmatched: 11. CDR3 amino acids: CASSSGQGVKDPGYTF. CDR3 in DNA: TGTGCCAGCAGTTCGGGACAGGGGGTAAAGGACCCTGGCTACACCTTC.

This chain connects TRBV9 to TRBJ2-6, with D unresolved. V lost 3 bases and J 5 bases, leaving 15 bases between the germline ends. Germline V gives CDR1 SGDLS, CDR2 YYNGEE. This CDR3 has 16 amino acids. The CDR3 DNA reads as TGTGCCAGCAGCGGGACCTCACTAATAAGGGCCAACGTCCTGACTTTC. Amino acids: CASSGTSLIRANVLTF.

The CDR3 nucleotides read TGTGCCAGCAGCTTAGGCCCACGACCTAGCTCCTATAATTCACCCCTCCACTTT. Translated, it gives CASSLGPRPSSYNSPLHF. The chain has TRBV11-2 and TRBJ1-6, with D unresolved. The CDR3 has 18 amino acids. Germline CDR1 reads SGHAT; CDR2 reads FQNNGV. The V end was cut by 1 base, the J end by 0 bases, with 13 bases between.

This chain links TRBV6-5 with TRBJ1-4, with a possible D match to TRBD1 (5 bases). The CDR3 is 14 residues long. With 5 bases removed from V and 4 bases from J, the gap between germline ends came to 11 bases. CDR1 and CDR2 (germline): MNHEY, SVGAGI. Written as DNA, the CDR3 is TGTGCCAGCAGTCCGACAGAGAATAATGAAAAACTGTTTTTT. The encoded protein is CASSPTENNEKLFF.

The genes are TRBV7-3 and TRBJ1-4; D is ambiguous. This CDR3 region has 13 residues. Trimming removed 3 bases at V and 7 bases at J, with 9 bases between. Germline values: CDR1 SGHTA, CDR2 FQGTGA. The CDR3 region is CASSLGVGEKLFF. Written as DNA, the CDR3 is TGTGCCAGCAGCTTGGGAGTGGGTGAAAAACTGTTTTTT.

This clone was seen once. The chain carries TRBV10-3 and TRBJ1-1, with 11 nucleotides matching TRBD1. Losses at the gene ends were 8 bases for V and 4 bases for J; bases not matched to a gene: 3. This CDR3 comprises 13 residues. Looked up from germline, CDR1 is ENHRY and CDR2 is SYGVKD. This CDR3 is CAIGQGAGTEAFF. The CDR3 DNA sequence: TGTGCCATCGGACAGGGGGCAGGCACTGAAGCTTTCTTT.

The chain combines TRBV6-5 with TRBJ1-6; 7 nucleotides agree with TRBD1. The ends lost 2 bases at V and 10 bases at J; junction bases unmatched: 5. The CDR3 covers 14 residues. The germline V gene encodes CDR1 MNHEY and CDR2 SVGAGI. The CDR3 reads CASSYLRQGSPLHF. CDR3 DNA sequence: TGTGCCAGCAGTTACCTACGACAGGGCTCACCCCTCCACTTT.

A remark on this clone: This sample also contains other DNA sequences that code for the same CDR3. The chain is built from TRBV7-9 and TRBJ2-5; D is ambiguous. The CDR3 is 14 residues long. V was trimmed by 2 bases and J by 2 bases, leaving 9 bases between them. Germline loops: CDR1 SEHNR, CDR2 FQNEAQ (reference sequence). The CDR3 region has the DNA TGTGCCAGCAGCTTATTCACAGAACAAGAGACCCAGTACTTC. This sequence encodes CASSLFTEQETQYF.

This rearrangement joins TRBV4-1 to TRBJ2-7; possibly TRBD1 for D (6 bases). Germline lookup yields CDR1 MGHRA and CDR2 YSYEKL. V was pared by 0 bases and J by 3 bases, with 12 bases between. The CDR3 runs to 15 residues. The CDR3 DNA reads TGCGCCAGCAGCCAAGATGGTAACAGGGTCTACGAGCAGTACTTC. Its translation is CASSQDGNRVYEQYF.

The rearrangement uses TRBV11-2 and TRBJ1-4, with no clear D. The germline V gene encodes CDR1 SGHAT and CDR2 FQNNGV. Trimming cost V 5 bases and J 4 bases, with 11 bases left between them. This CDR3 spans 14 amino acids. CDR3: CASSTVGSNEKLFF. Here the CDR3 DNA reads TGTGCCAGCAGCACGGTTGGGAGTAATGAAAAACTGTTTTTT.

This chain connects TRBV5-6 to TRBJ1-6, with 8 positions matching TRBD1. The CDR3 covers 15 residues. Germline V gene sequence: CDR1 SGHDT, CDR2 YYEEEE. Germline trimming cut 0 bases from V and 9 bases from J; bases unmatched to any gene: 5. CDR3 sequence (DNA): TGTGCCAGCAGCTTGGCGCAGGGGGCCGCTTCACCCCTCCACTTT. It codes for CASSLAQGAASPLHF.

On this clone itself: Since a much larger clone is just one base distant, this may be a read error. Other nucleotide sequences from this sample produce the same CDR3. The gene calls are TRBV6-5 and TRBJ1-2, with D perhaps matching TRBD1 (6 bases). Trimming pared 2 bases from V and 6 bases from J, leaving 7 bases between. The CDR3 sequence is 12 residues long. Germline V CDR1 and CDR2: MNHEY, SVGAGI. CDR3 amino acids: CASSYRGDGYTF. CDR3 coding DNA: TGTGCCAGCAGTTACAGGGGGGATGGCTACACCTTC.

The gene calls are TRBV5-1 and TRBJ1-3; 7 positions match TRBD1. The V gene's germline CDR1 is SGHRS and CDR2 YFSETQ. The junction had 3 bases not matched to a gene; V was cut back by 3 bases and J by 6 bases. This CDR3 is 13 amino acids long. This CDR3 reads CASSSTGTNTIYF. In DNA form, the CDR3 reads TGCGCCAGCAGCTCGACAGGGACAAACACCATATATTTT.

This chain uses TRBV25-1 with TRBJ2-7; D not certain. The germline V and J ends were trimmed by 8 bases and 6 bases, with 14 bases remaining between them. CDR1 and CDR2 from the germline V gene are MGHDK and SYGVNS. This CDR3 spans 12 amino acids. Here the CDR3 DNA reads TGTGCCAGCCCCGCCGCATCACCCGAGCAGTACTTC. This gives the protein CASPAASPEQYF.

The rearrangement uses TRBV10-1 and TRBJ2-3; TRBD1 is a possible D gene (5 bases). V was pared by 0 bases and J by 1 base, with 11 bases between. Germline CDR1 WNHNN, CDR2 SYGVQD (reference sequence). This CDR3 comprises 16 residues. The CDR3 bases are TGCGCCAGCAGTGAGTCGGGCAGGGTCGGCACAGATACGCAGTATTTT. Residues: CASSESGRVGTDTQYF.

V and J are TRBV27 and TRBJ1-5, with unresolved D. The V end was cut by 3 bases, the J end by 1 base, with 16 bases between. The V gene's germline CDR1 is MNHEY and CDR2 SMNVEV (reference sequence). This CDR3 is built from 17 residues. For the CDR3, the DNA is TGTGCCAGCAGTTTCCGAAGGGTCGCCGGGAGCAATCAGCCCCAGCATTTT. Its protein product is CASSFRRVAGSNQPQHF.

This rearrangement joins TRBV4-1 to TRBJ2-7; D may correspond to TRBD1 or TRBD2 (6 bases each). This CDR3 region has 16 residues. V shed 3 bases and J shed 4 bases, with 19 bases lying between them. CDR1 is MGHRA, CDR2 YSYEKL, per germline. The CDR3 nucleotides are TGCGCCAGCAGCCACGGCAGTTCGGGGGCGGGTTACGAGCAGTACTTC. Amino acid sequence: CASSHGSSGAGYEQYF.

This clone was seen a few times. Other DNA sequences of this sample code for an identical CDR3. The genes are TRBV5-4 and TRBJ1-2; 9 bases are shared with TRBD1. V shed 4 bases, J shed 5 bases, and the junction held 6 bases outside the gene matches. The CDR3 is made up of 14 amino acids. Germline V lookup: CDR1 SGHNT, CDR2 YYREEE (reference sequence). CDR3 sequence reads: CASSPDRGVYGYTF. The CDR3, as DNA: TGTGCCAGCAGCCCGGACAGGGGTGTGTATGGCTACACCTTC.

The J gene is TRBJ1-4, the V gene TRBV15, with 7 bases aligning to TRBD1. The CDR3 length is 14 residues. V shed 4 bases, J shed 8 bases, and the junction held 7 bases outside the gene matches. The germline V gene has CDR1 LNHNV and CDR2 YYDKDF (reference sequence). The CDR3 DNA is TGTGCCACCAGCACCCGGACAGGTCTGGAAAAACTGTTTTTT. It encodes CATSTRTGLEKLFF.

The chain is built from TRBV21-1 and TRBJ1-1; the table assigns TRBD1, which was not confirmed against the DNA. TRBV21-1 is a known pseudogene. The CDR3 totals 13 residues. CDR3 in amino acids: CASTATGNTEAFF. The DNA for the CDR3 is TGTGCCAGCACCGCGACAGGGAACACTGAAGCTTTCTTT.

The chain combines TRBV18 with TRBJ1-3; perhaps TRBD1 as D (5 bases). V was trimmed by 6 bases and J by 5 bases, leaving 14 bases between them. The germline gives CDR1 KGHSH, CDR2 LQKENI. There are 14 residues in the CDR3. CDR3 loop: CASSPTAFRNTIYF. The CDR3 bases are TGTGCCAGCTCCCCGACAGCATTTAGAAACACCATATATTTT.